This T cell receptor (beta chain) originates from a study of CD8+CD57+ T cells in acquired aplastic anemia. The wider study: Sorted CD4+ and CD8+ cells yielded 3 to 3.5 ug of DNA on average. Study findings and constraints: Patients and healthy controls showed no significant CD8+ Simpson's diversity difference. Overlap between patients and controls comprised twenty-nine CD8+ CDR3 sequences.

According to the study, genomic DNA was the template for TCR beta VDJ and CDR3 profiling. Using its own MiXCR run on the reads, TCRdb lists one record per CDR3 protein. The sample holds roughly 160,000 distinct CDR3 sequences; over 70% are singletons and the top ten take around 45%. This clonotype was seen once. No antigen is known for it. Only patients with CD8+CD57+ cell expansion on flow cytometry were chosen for sequencing. Source material: sorted CD4+, CD8+, or CD8+CD57+ T cells (not recorded which) from PBMCs. The receptor was isolated from a human donor with aplastic anemia.

CDR3 nucleotides: TGTGCCAGTAGACCAGGGAAGGGTAGCAATCAGCCCCAGCATTTT. It yields the protein CASRPGKGSNQPQHF. V gene TRBV19 combines with J gene TRBJ1-5; D might be TRBD1 (5 bases). The CDR3 totals 15 residues. The V end lost 6 bases, the J end lost 0 bases, and 12 bases lay between the germline ends. Germline assignment: CDR1 LNHDA and CDR2 SQIVND (reference sequence).